Below are 20 T cell receptor beta chains sequenced from a single sample in a study of metastatic and nonmetastatic thyroid tumors. TCRdb re-called clones via MiXCR from the PCR reads. The sample lists tens of thousands of clones; 10% to 15% were seen once. Among the patients, none had received any treatment before thyroid surgery. Input material: blood. Receptor source: a female donor with papillary thyroid cancer or a benign thyroid nodule (not recorded which). Some clones in this sample may be carry-over from other donors' samples.

The chain is built from TRBV12-3 or TRBV12-4 and TRBJ2-7, with a weak D call TRBD2 (6 bases). The CDR3 extends over 11 amino acids. V was cut by 3 bases and J by 9 bases, with 9 bases left in between. The CDR3 bases are TGTGCCAGCAGTTTGGAGGGGACGCAGTACTTC. Its translation is CASSLEGTQYF.

This clone is medium-sized by share. CDR3 nucleotides: TGTGCCAGCAGTTTACAGGGGGCCGGGGAGCTGTTTTTT. Its translation is CASSLQGAGELFF. The J gene is TRBJ2-2, the V gene TRBV12-3 or TRBV12-4; TRBD1 matches at 7 bases. Germline trimming cut 2 bases from V and 6 bases from J; bases unmatched to any gene: 0. The CDR3 runs 13 residues.

This clone was seen at least ten times. This chain links TRBV12-3 or TRBV12-4 with TRBJ2-5; D is possibly TRBD1 or TRBD2 (5 bases each). CDR3 length: 12 amino acids. The V end lost 3 bases, the J end lost 8 bases, and 10 bases lay between the germline ends. CDR3 protein: CASSLGERTQYF. The DNA for the CDR3 is TGTGCCAGCAGTTTGGGGGAGAGAACCCAGTACTTC.

The genes are TRBV6-1 and TRBJ2-1; 7 nucleotides line up with TRBD1. Germline CDR1 reads MNHNS; CDR2 reads SASEGT. V lost 3 bases and J lost 1; bases outside the gene matches: 6. CDR3 length: 16 amino acids. In DNA, the CDR3 is TGTGCCAGCAGTGACGTACAGGGGAAGTCCTACAATGAGCAGTTCTTC. Protein: CASSDVQGKSYNEQFF.

The sample holds a few counts of this clone. This chain connects TRBV10-1 to TRBJ2-7; 7 bases map to TRBD2. The CDR3 totals 13 residues. Germline CDR1 WNHNN, CDR2 SYGVQD (reference sequence). V dropped 6 bases and J dropped 5; count of bases not matched to a gene: 7. DNA of the CDR3: TGCGCCAGCAGCGGCGGGAGTGGCGACGAGCAGTACTTC. As protein: CASSGGSGDEQYF.

This clone was recorded at least ten times. The gene calls are TRBV7-9 and TRBJ2-2; TRBD1 agrees at 8 bases. The germline V gene encodes CDR1 SEHNR and CDR2 FQNEAQ (reference sequence). This CDR3 has 15 amino acids. Germline trimming cut 7 bases from V and 1 base from J; bases unmatched to any gene: 5. CDR3: CASNQGALNTGELFF. The CDR3 region has the DNA TGTGCCAGCAACCAGGGGGCCTTGAACACCGGGGAGCTGTTTTTT.

The chain joins TRBV13 to TRBJ2-4; 7 bases agree with TRBD2. CDR1 is PRHDT and CDR2 is FYEKMQ in the germline V gene (reference sequence). This CDR3 has 17 residues. With V trimmed by 2 bases and J by 3 bases, 10 bases remained unmatched. CDR3 in amino acids: CASSLWEGIIDKNIQYF. The CDR3 bases are TGTGCCAGCAGCTTATGGGAGGGTATTATAGACAAAAACATTCAGTACTTC.

This clone was seen ten or more times. The chain joins TRBV20-1 to TRBJ1-3; the D is unclear. CDR3 size: 12 residues. The V gene's germline CDR1 is DFQATT and CDR2 SNEGSKA (reference sequence). Deletions cut 3 bases from V and 2 bases from J, with 5 bases between. This CDR3 reads CSARVTGNTIYF. CDR3 nucleotides: TGCAGTGCTAGGGTTACTGGAAACACCATATATTTT.

This clone was seen ten or more times. A much larger clone is a single base away; this may be a read error. The conserved final phenylalanine or tryptophan is absent from the CDR3, which likely points to a read error. This sequence joins TRBV7-3 and TRBJ1-5; D remains unclear. This CDR3 is 15 amino acids long. V gave up 5 bases and J gave up 7 bases, with 18 bases separating them. Germline lookup yields CDR1 SGHTA and CDR2 FQGTGA. CDR3 DNA sequence: TGTGCCAGCAGCCCACACCTGAAGAACGGGCAGCCCCAGCATCTT. Translation gives CASSPHLKNGQPQHL.

This clone was counted many times. The chain employs TRBV25-1 and TRBJ1-1, with D hard to call. The CDR3 loop spans 11 amino acids. The germline V and J ends were trimmed by 8 bases and 1 base, with 5 bases remaining between them. Germline V gives CDR1 MGHDK, CDR2 SYGVNS. CDR3 protein: CASQENTEAFF. CDR3 DNA: TGTGCCAGCCAGGAGAACACTGAAGCTTTCTTT.

Many counts were recorded for this clone. Since a much larger clone is just one base distant, this may be a read error. CDR3 region: CASSYGTSGIREQFF. DNA of the CDR3: TGTGCCAGCAGCTACGGGACTAGCGGGATACGGGAGCAGTTCTTC. The rearrangement uses TRBV7-3 and TRBJ2-1; TRBD2 aligns across 13 bases. The CDR3 has 15 amino acids. V shed 4 bases, J shed 10 bases, and the junction held 7 bases outside the gene matches. Germline V gene sequence: CDR1 SGHTA, CDR2 FQGTGA.

This clone showed up many times. This CDR3 is CASSQGSRGNNEQFF. The CDR3 DNA is TGTGCCAGCAGCCAGGGGAGCCGGGGGAACAATGAGCAGTTCTTC. The chain combines TRBV4-2 with TRBJ2-1; D perhaps matches TRBD2 (6 bases). Germline values: CDR1 LGHNA, CDR2 YNFKEQ. The V and J ends lost 3 bases and 5 bases respectively, with 14 bases between them. This CDR3 region has 15 residues.

This clone appeared a few times. This chain joins TRBV30 and TRBJ1-1; no clear D gene. Trimming left V 7 bases short and J 5 bases short, with 17 bases between. Germline V CDR1 and CDR2: GTSNPN, SVGIG (reference sequence). The CDR3 has 13 amino acids. The CDR3 region is CASRDKGWTEAFF. Here the CDR3 DNA reads TGTGCCTCGAGGGATAAGGGTTGGACTGAAGCTTTCTTT.

This clone was observed many times. The CDR3 protein is CASSQSVGGELFF. The CDR3 DNA sequence: TGTGCCAGCAGCCAATCTGTGGGCGGGGAGCTGTTTTTT. This chain connects TRBV16 to TRBJ2-2; no reliable D call. Germline V CDR1 and CDR2: KGHSY, FQNENV. V dropped 0 bases and J dropped 7 bases, with 6 bases sitting between them. The CDR3 length is 13 residues.

This clone was observed a handful of times. J is TRBJ1-2 and V is TRBV20-1; 8 nucleotides line up with TRBD1. Germline V gives CDR1 DFQATT, CDR2 SNEGSKA (reference sequence). Trimming at V came to 4 bases and at J to 4 bases, leaving 2 bases not matched to a gene. This CDR3 spans 12 amino acids. The CDR3 DNA follows: TGCAGTGCTAACAGGGGGAGCTATGGCTACACCTTC. This sequence encodes CSANRGSYGYTF.

This clone occurred many times. The V and J genes are TRBV5-6 and TRBJ1-1; D possibly corresponds to TRBD1 (5 bases). Germline V gene sequence: CDR1 SGHDT, CDR2 YYEEEE. Trimming stripped 3 bases from V and 4 bases from J, with 16 bases between. This CDR3 region has 15 residues. CDR3 sequence: CASSWAATTGTEAFF. CDR3 nucleotides: TGTGCCAGCAGCTGGGCCGCGACAACAGGCACTGAAGCTTTCTTT.

This clone was found many times. Here the CDR3 DNA reads TGTGCCAGCAGCCGTGGACAGGGAGATGAAAAACTGTTTTTT. Translation gives CASSRGQGDEKLFF. This sequence joins TRBV7-9 and TRBJ1-4; 8 nucleotides align to TRBD1. The CDR3 is made up of 14 amino acids. CDR1 is SEHNR, CDR2 FQNEAQ, per germline (reference sequence). Germline trimming cut 5 bases from V and 6 bases from J; bases unmatched to any gene: 5.

This clone appeared a few times. The chain links TRBV6-2 or TRBV6-3 to TRBJ1-1, with unresolved D. Germline V gene data show CDR1 as MNHEY and CDR2 as SVGEGT. V lost 6 bases to trimming and J lost 2 bases, with 10 bases between them. The CDR3 is 13 amino acids. The CDR3 DNA reads as TGTGCCAGCAGGGAGAATTTTAACACTGAAGCTTTCTTT. This gives the protein CASRENFNTEAFF.

This clone was found many times. This chain connects TRBV4-1 to TRBJ2-5, with a weak D call TRBD2 (6 bases). Germline assignment: CDR1 MGHRA and CDR2 YSYEKL. This CDR3 has 13 residues. V shed 0 bases and J shed 10 bases, with 12 bases lying between them. The CDR3 DNA is TGCGCCAGCAGCCAAGAGGGGACGGGGGTCCAGTACTTC. Its protein product is CASSQEGTGVQYF.

Ten or more counts support this clone. This chain joins TRBV5-1 and TRBJ1-1, with unresolved D. The length of the CDR3 is 14 residues. In germline, CDR1 is SGHRS, CDR2 YFSETQ. The germline V and J ends were trimmed by 1 base and 1 base, with 8 bases remaining between them. CDR3 nucleotide sequence: TGCGCCAGCAGCTTGCCCACCCAGAACACTGAAGCTTTCTTT. Protein: CASSLPTQNTEAFF.